Below, 11 T cell receptor beta chains from the same sample are listed, as sequenced in a study of Ad26.COV2.S vaccination and SARS-CoV-2 variants (dated by TCRdb to about 2021). The treatment or condition label of this sample denotes: over 15 received Ad26.COV2.S at low or high dose, single or two shots; 5 received placebo; per-sample allocation not given. For vaccine and placebo recipients, the sequenced repertoires came from samples collected on day 63 after the first injection. Library construction relied on the immunoSEQ multiplex PCR assay. What TCRdb holds here is the immuneACCESS table cut down to in-frame rearrangements. Part of the clones is not present; checked against another copy, under half of the missing clones reflect an unresolved V gene, and the others are unexplained. The sample contains approximately 480,000 clones, approximately 90% of them found a single time. More than 10% of the sample is taken by the ten largest.

The sequences come from peripheral blood, collected in a trial of Ad26.COV2.S vaccine versus placebo. Source of these receptors: a person aged 18-65 years who received the Ad26.COV2.S COVID-19 vaccine or a placebo.

In this sample, this clone turned up a few times. The junction differs from germline at one of its ends, possibly a read error. The rearrangement uses TRBV6-2 or TRBV6-3 and TRBJ1-1, with TRBD1 identical over 8 bases. The CDR3 covers 15 residues. Germline V gene lookup returns CDR1 MNHEY and CDR2 SVGEGT. CDR3 in amino acids: CASSYSTGVNTEAFF. Here the CDR3 DNA reads TGTGCCAGCAGCTACTCGACAGGGGTGAACACTGAAGCTTTCTTT.

This clone was recorded once. The rearrangement joins TRBV5-1 to TRBJ2-7; possible D gene TRBD1, 6 bases. The germline V gene has CDR1 SGHRS and CDR2 YFSETQ. The CDR3 sequence is 15 residues long. The V and J ends lost 4 bases and 2 bases respectively, with 16 bases between them. CDR3 in amino acids: CASSTGTPPTYEQYF. The DNA for the CDR3 is TGCGCCAGCAGCACAGGGACGCCTCCAACCTACGAGCAGTACTTC.

The rearrangement links TRBV28 to TRBJ2-4; the match to TRBD1 covers 9 bases. V trimming: 6 bases; J trimming: 8 bases; junction bases outside the gene matches: 8. CDR1 and CDR2 from the germline V gene are MDHEN and SYDVKM. This CDR3 comprises 14 residues. The CDR3 here is CASSGQGSSDIQYF. Here the CDR3 DNA reads TGTGCCAGCAGCGGACAGGGGTCTTCGGACATTCAGTACTTC.

The V call is TRBV12-3 or TRBV12-4, the J call TRBJ1-1, with unresolved D. Between the trimmed V and J ends, which lost 3 bases and 5 bases, there was a span of 10 bases. This CDR3 is built from 13 residues. Written as DNA, the CDR3 is TGTGCCAGCAGTTTCAGGCCGGGGACTGAAGCTTTCTTT. It encodes CASSFRPGTEAFF.

The rearrangement uses TRBV7-8 and TRBJ2-2; D unresolved. V shed 4 bases and J shed 6 bases, with 9 bases lying between them. Germline CDR1 SGHVS, CDR2 FQNEAQ. This CDR3 has 13 residues. The CDR3 coding sequence is TGTGCCAGCAGCTATATTACCCCCGGGGAGCTGTTTTTT. Protein: CASSYITPGELFF.

This clone was detected only a few times. The rearrangement joins TRBV19 to TRBJ2-1, with D perhaps TRBD2 (5 bases). The V gene's germline CDR1 is LNHDA and CDR2 SQIVND (reference sequence). The CDR3 covers 17 residues. Trimming took off 0 bases at V and 2 bases at J, with 14 bases between the two ends. Written as DNA, the CDR3 is TGTGCCAGTAGTATAGATGGACGGAGCGGCCCCTACAATGAGCAGTTCTTC. Encoded protein: CASSIDGRSGPYNEQFF.

This clone was recorded a few times. The chain has TRBV7-9 and TRBJ1-2; TRBD1 might be the D (6 bases). V lost 8 bases and J 6 bases, leaving 19 bases between the germline ends. The CDR3 contains 14 residues. Germline V gene data show CDR1 as SEHNR and CDR2 as FQNEAQ (reference sequence). CDR3 in DNA: TGTGCCAGCCGACTAACGGGGGGCGAGAATGGCTACACCTTC. Protein product: CASRLTGGENGYTF.

The chain couples TRBV2 to TRBJ2-1; possible D gene TRBD2, 6 bases. CDR1 and CDR2 from the germline V gene are SNHLY and FYNNEI. The CDR3 has 16 residues. V gave up 6 bases and J gave up 6 bases, with 21 bases separating them. The CDR3 sequence: CASRDLTSTLSNEQFF. Here the CDR3 DNA reads TGTGCCAGCAGGGACCTGACTAGTACGCTTAGCAATGAGCAGTTCTTC.

The genes are TRBV14 and TRBJ2-1; D might be TRBD2 (6 bases). Germline loops: CDR1 SGHDN, CDR2 FVKESK. V was trimmed by 6 bases and J by 9 bases, leaving 15 bases between them. The CDR3 runs to 13 residues. CDR3 loop: CASSDPVGGEQFF. The CDR3 DNA reads TGTGCCAGCAGTGATCCGGTGGGGGGTGAGCAGTTCTTC.

This clone was seen only a few times. CDR3 region: CASSLVGLAGRRRQETQYF. CDR3 DNA sequence: TGTGCCAGCAGCTTGGTGGGGCTAGCGGGGCGCCGCCGACAAGAGACCCAGTACTTC. This chain uses TRBV7-6 with TRBJ2-5; TRBD2 matches at 9 bases. The CDR3 totals 19 residues. J was trimmed by 2 bases and V by 3 bases; bases with no gene match: 16. Germline V gives CDR1 SGHVS, CDR2 FNYEAQ.

This clone was detected only a few times. CDR3 region: CASTRGGGTYEQYF. DNA for the CDR3: TGTGCCAGCACCAGGGGGGGCGGTACCTACGAGCAGTACTTC. This rearrangement joins TRBV2 to TRBJ2-7; D is tentatively TRBD1 or TRBD2 (7 bases each). V lost 7 bases to trimming and J lost 2 bases, with 15 bases between them. The CDR3 is made up of 14 amino acids. Germline CDR1 and CDR2: SNHLY and FYNNEI.